This T cell receptor (beta chain) comes out of a study of T cell repertoires in cytomegalovirus infection. Regarding this clonotype: Its antigen remains unknown.

TCRdb analysed the reads with MiXCR anew, one entry per CDR3 protein. Of roughly 110,000 distinct CDR3 sequences in the sample, roughly a tenth were seen once. This CDR3 has 19 residues. V lost 3 bases, J lost 7 bases, and 28 bases lay in between. Germline values: CDR1 SGHVS, CDR2 FNYEAQ. The specimen was PBMCs, sequenced either directly or after in vitro stimulation (not recorded which). The clonotype was recovered from a human donor in good health (CMV status not recorded). Some clones in this sample may be carry-over from other donors' samples. This chain uses TRBV7-6 with TRBJ2-4, with a weak D call TRBD2 (5 bases). CDR3 amino acids: CASSLTGWGTEPIRNIQYF. CDR3 nucleotides: TGTGCCAGCAGCTTGACGGGGTGGGGAACCGAACCGATACGGAACATTCAGTACTTC.